The next 26 T cell receptor beta chains were all read from a single sample in a study of blood T cell repertoires in COVID-19. Profiled with immunoSEQ multiplex PCR; TCRdb holds only in-frame clones, not every one. Of 140,000 to 150,000 clones listed, 60% to 80% are singletons. Material for sequencing was peripheral blood. The receptors shown here come from a man in his fifties or sixties with active or convalescent COVID-19.

V is TRBV5-1 and J is TRBJ2-2; 7 bases are shared with TRBD2. J gave up 0 bases and V 2 bases, and 4 bases lay outside the gene matches. The CDR3 sequence is 16 residues long. Germline CDR1 and CDR2: SGHRS and YFSETQ. The CDR3 is CASSFTGGPNTGELFF. In DNA, the CDR3 is TGCGCCAGCAGCTTTACGGGAGGCCCGAACACCGGGGAGCTGTTTTTT. The full variable domain, completed using reference TRBV5-1 and TRBJ2-2, is KAGVTQTPRYLIKTRGQQVTLSCSPISGHRSVSWYQQTPGQGLQFLFEYFSETQRNKGNFPGRFSGRQFSNSRSEMNVSTLELGDSALYLCASSFTGGPNTGELFFGEGSRLTVL.

The J gene is TRBJ1-1, the V gene TRBV2; 7 bases agree with TRBD1. Germline CDR1 reads SNHLY; CDR2 reads FYNNEI. The CDR3 has 14 residues. J was trimmed by 2 bases and V by 6 bases; bases with no gene match: 6. CDR3 bases: TGTGCCAGCAGGAGGGGGGACAGCAACACTGAAGCTTTCTTT. This gives the protein CASRRGDSNTEAFF.

The chain is built from TRBV19 and TRBJ2-1; TRBD2 aligns across 10 bases. V shed 6 bases, J shed 6 bases, and the junction held 8 bases outside the gene matches. Germline lookup yields CDR1 LNHDA and CDR2 SQIVND (reference sequence). This CDR3 has 15 residues. CDR3 nucleotide sequence: TGTGCCAGTAGGCGTACTAGCGGGATCATCAATGAGCAGTTCTTC. Its protein is CASRRTSGIINEQFF.

The chain is built from TRBV28 and TRBJ2-7; D may be TRBD1 (6 bases). The CDR3 sequence is 15 residues long. V was clipped by 10 bases and J by 1 base, with 20 bases between them. Germline CDR1 is MDHEN and CDR2 is SYDVKM. In DNA, the CDR3 is TGTGCCACCCAAGAGAACAGGGTAGTTTCCTACGAGCAGTACTTC. The encoded protein is CATQENRVVSYEQYF.

The chain joins TRBV7-9 to TRBJ2-7; 8 nucleotides agree with TRBD1. This CDR3 is 13 amino acids long. V trimming: 5 bases; J trimming: 3 bases; junction bases outside the gene matches: 3. Germline V gives CDR1 SEHNR, CDR2 FQNEAQ (reference sequence). The CDR3 region is CASSPTGGYEQYF. For the CDR3, the DNA is TGTGCCAGCAGCCCTACAGGGGGCTACGAGCAGTACTTC. Supplemented by reference TRBV7-9 and TRBJ2-7, the full variable domain reads DTGVSQNPRHKITKRGQNVTFRCDPISEHNRLYWYRQTLGQGPEFLTYFQNEAQLEKSRLLSDRFSAERPKGSFSTLEIQRTEQGDSAMYLCASSPTGGYEQYFGPGTRLTVT.

The chain combines TRBV7-3 with TRBJ1-3; 7 bases are shared with TRBD1. This CDR3 has 15 residues. Germline-derived CDR1 and CDR2 are SGHTA and FQGTGA. V shed 2 bases and J 1 base; nucleotides not matched to a gene: 2. Here the CDR3 reads CASSLQQGSGNTIYF. The DNA for the CDR3 is TGTGCCAGCAGCTTACAACAGGGGTCTGGAAACACCATATATTTT.

The chain employs TRBV4-1 and TRBJ2-1, with 7 positions matching TRBD2. With V trimmed by 4 bases and J by 7 bases, 16 bases remained unmatched. The CDR3 is 17 residues long. Germline V gives CDR1 MGHRA, CDR2 YSYEKL. The CDR3 DNA is TGCGCCAGCAGCCGACCCTTGGGGGGGGAGCGGAGAAATGAGCAGTTCTTC. It translates to CASSRPLGGERRNEQFF.

The chain is built from TRBV7-9 and TRBJ2-1; TRBD1 agrees at 8 bases. Germline V CDR1 and CDR2: SEHNR, FQNEAQ (reference sequence). This CDR3 region has 15 residues. With 5 bases clipped from V and 10 bases from J, the junction kept 13 bases outside the gene matches. The CDR3 DNA sequence: TGTGCCAGCAGCCCCGGACAGGGAGCTTTGCGGGAGCAGTTCTTC. Its protein is CASSPGQGALREQFF.

The V gene is TRBV3-1 (or the pseudogene TRBV3-2), the J gene TRBJ2-1, with TRBD1 matching 11 bases. Germline V CDR1 and CDR2: LGHDT, YNNKEL (reference sequence). J gave up 12 bases and V 1 base, and 8 bases lay outside the gene matches. CDR3 size: 15 residues. As DNA, the CDR3 is TGTGCCAGCAGCCAAGCCGGACAGGGGGCGATCGGGCAGTTCTTC. Its protein is CASSQAGQGAIGQFF.

This chain links TRBV24-1 with TRBJ1-6, with D possibly TRBD1 on 5 matching bases. The CDR3 sequence is 12 residues long. Per germline, CDR1 KGHDR and CDR2 SFDVKD. V gave up 11 bases and J gave up 8 bases, with 12 bases separating them. CDR3 sequence reads: CAIGGGDSPLHF. The CDR3 DNA is TGTGCCATCGGGGGTGGGGATTCACCCCTCCACTTT.

The DNA of the CDR3 is TGTGCCAGCAGTTACTCGATTTCGGCTAGCGGGAATCCCTACGAGCAGTACTTC. Protein: CASSYSISASGNPYEQYF. The rearrangement joins TRBV6-2 or TRBV6-3 to TRBJ2-7; TRBD2 agrees at 9 bases. This CDR3 region has 18 residues. Looked up from germline, CDR1 is MNHEY and CDR2 is SVGEGT. The J segment lost 2 bases and the V segment lost 0 bases, leaving 11 bases of the junction unmatched.

The sample holds a few counts of this clone. The chain is built from TRBV7-2 and TRBJ2-7; D call uncertain. The V end was cut by 3 bases, the J end by 2 bases, with 8 bases between. Germline CDR1 is SGHTA and CDR2 is FQGNSA. The CDR3 totals 13 residues. The CDR3 here is CASSFLVAYEQYF. The CDR3 DNA reads TGTGCCAGCAGCTTTCTCGTAGCCTACGAGCAGTACTTC.

The chain combines TRBV5-1 with TRBJ2-7; D may be TRBD2 (6 bases). The CDR3 totals 15 residues. V was shortened by 3 bases and J by 2 bases, with 15 bases between the two germline ends. Germline V gene lookup returns CDR1 SGHRS and CDR2 YFSETQ. CDR3 DNA sequence: TGCGCCAGCAGCTCTCCCATTCGGGGGACCTACGAGCAGTACTTC. It is translated as CASSSPIRGTYEQYF.

The chain recombines TRBV5-1 with TRBJ2-1; 8 bases align to TRBD2. Trimming cost V 6 bases and J 8 bases; bases outside gene matches: 4. The CDR3 loop spans 12 amino acids. Germline assignment: CDR1 SGHRS and CDR2 YFSETQ. CDR3 sequence reads: CASKTSDDEQFF. For the CDR3, the DNA is TGCGCCAGCAAGACTAGCGACGATGAGCAGTTCTTC.

The chain uses TRBV27 and TRBJ2-3; 7 positions agree with TRBD2. The length of the CDR3 is 16 residues. Germline CDR1 reads MNHEY; CDR2 reads SMNVEV (reference sequence). The junction had 13 bases not matched to a gene; V was cut back by 5 bases and J by 5 bases. The CDR3 reads CASSTGLDLGIDTQYF. The CDR3 nucleotides read TGTGCCAGCAGTACCGGACTAGATCTTGGGATAGATACGCAGTATTTT.

The chain uses TRBV27 and TRBJ2-7; D may be TRBD1 (6 bases). In germline, CDR1 is MNHEY, CDR2 SMNVEV (reference sequence). V lost 6 bases to trimming and J lost 5 bases, with 20 bases between them. The CDR3 is made up of 15 amino acids. The CDR3 here is CASSNTGILRNEQYF. For the CDR3, the DNA is TGTGCCAGCAGCAATACAGGGATTCTACGGAACGAGCAGTACTTC.

The chain employs TRBV5-6 and TRBJ2-5; D is unclear. V was trimmed by 4 bases and J by 2 bases, leaving 12 bases between them. CDR3 length: 14 residues. From germline, CDR1 is SGHDT and CDR2 YYEEEE. CDR3 loop: CASSRSSVQETQYF. The CDR3 region has the DNA TGTGCCAGCAGCCGAAGCAGCGTACAAGAGACCCAGTACTTC.

This clone was counted once. V gene TRBV4-1 combines with J gene TRBJ1-4; D unresolved. There are 16 residues in the CDR3. Trimming shortened V by 3 bases and J by 0 bases, and 11 bases separated the two germline ends. Germline V CDR1 and CDR2: MGHRA, YSYEKL. CDR3 sequence: CASSHERGATNEKLFF. For the CDR3, the DNA is TGCGCCAGCAGCCACGAGCGGGGTGCAACTAATGAAAAACTGTTTTTT.

The V gene is TRBV28, the J gene TRBJ2-7; TRBD2 agrees at 7 bases. V was clipped by 6 bases and J by 3 bases; unmatched bases: 5. There are 13 residues in the CDR3. Germline V gives CDR1 MDHEN, CDR2 SYDVKM. The CDR3 protein is CASRSGGDYEQYF. The CDR3 DNA is TGTGCCAGCAGGTCGGGAGGTGACTACGAGCAGTACTTC.

The DNA of the CDR3 is TGTGCCAGCAGCCCAGTATCGCGGTTTCCCCAAGAGACCCAGTACTTC. Translated: CASSPVSRFPQETQYF. The gene calls are TRBV28 and TRBJ2-5, with no clear D. The CDR3 covers 16 residues. Germline V CDR1 and CDR2: MDHEN, SYDVKM. V lost 6 bases and J 1 base, leaving 18 bases between the germline ends.

The chain is built from TRBV2 and TRBJ2-2, with 8 bases fitting TRBD1. Germline V gives CDR1 SNHLY, CDR2 FYNNEI. The CDR3 contains 14 residues. V trimming: 6 bases; J trimming: 5 bases; junction bases outside the gene matches: 5. CDR3 protein: CASRKDRDTGELFF. The CDR3 DNA follows: TGTGCCAGCAGGAAGGACAGGGATACCGGGGAGCTGTTTTTT.

The chain has TRBV19 and TRBJ2-1; D call uncertain. The germline gives CDR1 LNHDA, CDR2 SQIVND (reference sequence). V lost 10 bases, J lost 7 bases, and 11 bases lay in between. The CDR3 spans 11 residues. CDR3 sequence: CAIPYGNEQFF. DNA of the CDR3: TGTGCCATCCCCTACGGGAATGAGCAGTTCTTC.

This chain joins TRBV5-1 and TRBJ1-2, with 9 bases aligning to TRBD1. From germline, CDR1 is SGHRS and CDR2 YFSETQ. Germline trimming cut 4 bases from V and 8 bases from J; bases unmatched to any gene: 6. CDR3 length: 13 amino acids. This CDR3 reads CASSPQGAPGYTF. The CDR3 region has the DNA TGCGCCAGCAGCCCACAGGGGGCGCCGGGCTACACCTTC.

This clone was detected only once. The rearrangement links TRBV4-1 to TRBJ2-7; 10 positions match TRBD2. The CDR3 runs 16 residues. V shed 0 bases, J shed 1 base, and the junction held 3 bases outside the gene matches. Germline values: CDR1 MGHRA, CDR2 YSYEKL. The CDR3, as DNA: TGCGCCAGCAGCCAAGAGGGGACTAGCGCTTCCTACGAGCAGTACTTC. Its protein is CASSQEGTSASYEQYF.

By its share, this clone is medium-sized. V and J are TRBV24-1 and TRBJ2-1; TRBD2 agrees at 12 bases. After removal of 4 bases from V and 5 bases from J, the junction contained 11 bases not matched to a gene. This CDR3 is 18 amino acids long. The germline V gene has CDR1 KGHDR and CDR2 SFDVKD. As DNA, the CDR3 is TGTGCCACCAGTGAGTCGACTAGCGGGAGAATATGGGACAATGAGCAGTTCTTC. Translating it yields CATSESTSGRIWDNEQFF.

The V and J genes are TRBV5-1 and TRBJ2-7; tentative D call: TRBD2 (6 bases). The length of the CDR3 is 13 residues. CDR1 is SGHRS and CDR2 is YFSETQ in the germline V gene. V gave up 4 bases and J gave up 6 bases, with 14 bases separating them. The CDR3 sequence is CASSGGLLGEQYF. CDR3 coding DNA: TGCGCCAGCAGCGGAGGACTATTGGGCGAGCAGTACTTC.